One and the same sample provided the 18 T cell receptor beta chains below, sequenced in a study of molecular identifiers for immune sequencing clone quantification. TCRdb called the PCR reads again in MiXCR, with one record for every CDR3 protein. The top ten clones hold about 1.5% of a sample with more than 50,000 distinct CDR3 sequences, about a fifth of them seen once. The sequenced material came from naive CD8+ T cells from blood, with Jurkat cell RNA spiked in. Subset noted: FACS-sorted CD8+CD4-CCR7+CD45RA+ naive T cells. The receptors derive from a human donor in good health. Some libraries in this study had Jurkat cell RNA spiked in.

This clonotype was detected many times. The chain couples TRBV12-3 or TRBV12-4 to TRBJ2-2; 8 bases agree with TRBD1. The CDR3 is 19 amino acids. The ends lost 7 bases at V and 1 base at J; junction bases unmatched: 17. As DNA, the CDR3 is TGTGCCAGCACCGATCCCGATGGACAGGGCCTTTGGAACACCGGGGAGCTGTTTTTT. Its translation is CASTDPDGQGLWNTGELFF.

This clonotype was detected ten times or more. The rearrangement links TRBV14 to TRBJ2-7; D perhaps matches TRBD2 (5 bases). This CDR3 spans 13 amino acids. Trimming took 1 base from V and 7 from J, leaving 11 bases between them. CDR1 is SGHDN and CDR2 is FVKESK in the germline V gene. CDR3 in DNA: TGTGCCAGCAGCCAAGTAGGGAGTACGGAGCAGTACTTC. As protein: CASSQVGSTEQYF.

This clonotype showed up many times. The V call is TRBV12-3 or TRBV12-4, the J call TRBJ2-3, with 9 bases aligning to TRBD1. The length of the CDR3 is 18 residues. Trimming took 4 bases from V and 2 from J; bases not matched to a gene: 13. The CDR3 DNA reads TGTGCCAGCAGTTCCCCTTGGACAGGGGAGGATGACACAGATACGCAGTATTTT. Its translation: CASSSPWTGEDDTDTQYF.

This clonotype was observed at least ten times. The V and J genes are TRBV6-2 or TRBV6-3 and TRBJ2-7; 10 bases match TRBD2. J gave up 3 bases and V 0 bases, and 20 bases lay outside the gene matches. The CDR3 has 21 amino acids. CDR1 and CDR2 from the germline V gene are MNHEY and SVGEGT. The CDR3 sequence is CASSYSNNGASGRPGYYEQYF. In nucleotides, the CDR3 is TGTGCCAGCAGTTACTCGAATAATGGAGCTAGCGGGAGACCCGGGTACTACGAGCAGTACTTC.

This clonotype was recorded at least ten times. J is TRBJ2-1 and V is TRBV6-5, with TRBD2 identical over 10 bases. Germline CDR1 is MNHEY and CDR2 is SVGAGI. The CDR3 consists of 16 residues. Unmatched junction bases numbered 5, after V lost 2 bases and J lost 4 bases. The DNA for the CDR3 is TGTGCCAGCAGTTACCAGCGGGAGGGGGTATACAATGAGCAGTTCTTC. It encodes CASSYQREGVYNEQFF.

At least ten counts were recorded for this clonotype. The rearrangement joins TRBV7-3 to TRBJ2-2; a possible D gene is TRBD2 (5 bases). The CDR3 runs 16 residues. Germline-derived CDR1 and CDR2 are SGHTA and FQGTGA. V was shortened by 5 bases and J by 1 base, with 14 bases between the two germline ends. CDR3 sequence: CASSPTLTMNTGELFF. CDR3 nucleotides: TGTGCCAGCAGCCCGACCCTGACTATGAACACCGGGGAGCTGTTTTTT.

This clonotype was counted at least ten times. The chain links TRBV15 to TRBJ2-7; D is perhaps TRBD2 (5 bases). Germline values: CDR1 LNHNV, CDR2 YYDKDF (reference sequence). This CDR3 has 13 amino acids. Trimming removed 3 bases from V and 0 bases from J, with 6 bases in between. CDR3 nucleotides: TGTGCCACCAGCAGGACTAACTCCTACGAGCAGTACTTC. It encodes CATSRTNSYEQYF. Full variable domain (rest looked up from reference TRBV15 and TRBJ2-7): DAMVIQNPRYQVTQFGKPVTLSCSQTLNHNVMYWYQQKSSQAPKLLFHYYDKDFNNEADTPDNFQSRRPNTSFCFLDIRSPGLGDTAMYLCATSRTNSYEQYFGPGTRLTVT.

This clonotype was seen a handful of times. The chain combines TRBV27 with TRBJ2-7; either TRBD1 or TRBD2 may supply D (5 bases each). V dropped 6 bases and J dropped 2 bases, with 17 bases sitting between them. Germline CDR1 MNHEY, CDR2 SMNVEV (reference sequence). CDR3 length: 15 residues. The CDR3, as DNA: TGTGCCAGCAGGAACGGGGCCCTTACCCCCTACGAGCAGTACTTC. This codes for CASRNGALTPYEQYF.

The J gene is TRBJ2-7, the V gene TRBV27, with 7 bases lining up with TRBD2. Germline lookup yields CDR1 MNHEY and CDR2 SMNVEV (reference sequence). CDR3 length equals 14 residues. V trimming: 4 bases; J trimming: 4 bases; junction bases outside the gene matches: 7. The chain's CDR3 is CASSSGLVLYEQYF. The CDR3 nucleotides are TGTGCCAGCAGTTCCGGACTAGTTCTTTACGAGCAGTACTTC.

A few counts support this clonotype. This may come from a read error, since a much larger clone is one base off. No conserved phenylalanine or tryptophan ends this CDR3, so it is likely a read error. The genes are TRBV29-1 and TRBJ2-7; 7 bases line up with TRBD2. Germline CDR1 SQVTM, CDR2 ANQGSEA. CDR3 length: 14 amino acids. With 5 bases clipped from V and 6 bases from J, the junction kept 13 bases outside the gene matches. CDR3 in amino acids: CSVSGLERAGEQYS. CDR3 DNA sequence: TGCAGCGTTTCCGGACTAGAGCGAGCGGGCGAGCAGTACTCC.

This clonotype was observed at least ten times. This rearrangement joins TRBV4-1 to TRBJ2-3; TRBD1 might be the D (7 bases). This CDR3 spans 17 amino acids. The germline gives CDR1 MGHRA, CDR2 YSYEKL. Trimming removed 2 bases at V and 1 base at J, with 16 bases between. CDR3 sequence (DNA): TGCGCCAGCAGCCAAAGAAACTCCAGGGGGGGCACAGATACGCAGTATTTT. It specifies CASSQRNSRGGTDTQYF.

The chain has TRBV24-1 and TRBJ2-5, with D possibly being TRBD1 (5 bases). From germline, CDR1 is KGHDR and CDR2 SFDVKD. CDR3 length: 18 residues. Between the trimmed V and J ends, which lost 3 bases and 5 bases, there was a span of 24 bases. The CDR3 bases are TGTGCCACCAGTGATGCCCGAGGTGGGGCGGACCCTTGGGAGACCCAGTACTTC. This gives the protein CATSDARGGADPWETQYF.

Points on this clonotype: This may stem from a read error, because a much larger clone lies one nucleotide away. This chain joins TRBV9 and TRBJ1-2; TRBD1 aligns across 8 bases. CDR3 length: 17 residues. Germline CDR1 SGDLS, CDR2 YYNGEE. Unmatched junction bases numbered 9, after V lost 0 bases and J lost 2 bases. CDR3 loop: CASSVGAGGLLNYGYTF. The CDR3 DNA sequence: TGTGCCAGCAGCGTAGGGGCAGGGGGCTTGCTGAACTATGGCTACACCTTC.

In its sample, this clonotype was seen many times. This chain uses TRBV7-9 with TRBJ2-1, with D possibly TRBD1 on 5 matching bases. V gave up 6 bases and J gave up 12 bases, with 24 bases separating them. CDR1 is SEHNR and CDR2 is FQNEAQ in the germline V gene (reference sequence). The CDR3 length is 15 residues. CDR3 in amino acids: CASSSDTARDPWQFF. For the CDR3, the DNA is TGTGCCAGCAGTTCCGACACTGCCAGGGATCCTTGGCAGTTCTTC.

This clonotype was counted many times. The CDR3 region has the DNA TGTGCCAGCAGCAACCTAGCGGGAGGGGGGTGGGAGCAGTACTTC. Protein sequence: CASSNLAGGGWEQYF. The J gene is TRBJ2-7, the V gene TRBV13; 12 bases fit TRBD2. CDR3 length equals 15 residues. V was clipped by 5 bases and J by 7 bases; unmatched bases: 9. Germline CDR1 PRHDT, CDR2 FYEKMQ (reference sequence).

This clonotype was counted only a few times. The chain links TRBV4-1 to TRBJ2-7; D is possibly TRBD2 (5 bases). Per germline, CDR1 MGHRA and CDR2 YSYEKL. The V end lost 0 bases, the J end lost 6 bases, and 18 bases lay between the germline ends. CDR3 length: 16 residues. The CDR3 DNA reads as TGCGCCAGCAGCCAAGATCGGCCGGGGAACCTCTTCGAGCAGTACTTC. Amino acid sequence: CASSQDRPGNLFEQYF.

With respect to this clonotype: A much bigger clone sits one base away, suggesting this may be a read error. The chain has TRBV30 and TRBJ2-1; no clear D gene. The CDR3 has 12 residues. From germline, CDR1 is GTSNPN and CDR2 SVGIG (reference sequence). The CDR3 here is CAWSGAGGEQLF. The CDR3 DNA is TGTGCCTGGAGTGGTGCTGGCGGTGAGCAGCTCTTC.

The J gene is TRBJ2-7, the V gene TRBV30; no reliable D call. Germline CDR1 is GTSNPN and CDR2 is SVGIG (reference sequence). V gave up 0 bases and J gave up 6 bases, with 21 bases separating them. The CDR3 is 16 amino acids. The CDR3: CAWSVLTGPFPGEQYF. In DNA, the CDR3 is TGTGCCTGGAGTGTACTAACTGGCCCTTTTCCCGGCGAGCAGTACTTC.